This TCR beta chain was retrieved from a study of shared clonotypes between healthy human individuals. CDR1 is SNHLY and CDR2 is FYNNEI in the germline V gene. The CDR3 length is 15 residues. The ends lost 5 bases at V and 4 bases at J; junction bases unmatched: 7. The repertoire was sequenced with immunoSEQ multiplex PCR; TCRdb's copy has only in-frame clones and lacks some. The table has hundreds of thousands of clones, approximately 80% seen once; the top ten hold over 10%. Donors had no recently reported acute infections or vaccinations and were HIV-negative. The chain carries TRBV2 and TRBJ2-3, with 9 bases identical to TRBD1. The TCR originated in a middle-aged woman in good health. Some clones in this sample may be carry-over from other donors' samples. The sample taken for sequencing was PBMCs. The CDR3 loop reads CASSLTGTGPDTQYF. The CDR3 bases are TGTGCCAGCAGTCTCACCGGGACAGGGCCAGATACGCAGTATTTT.